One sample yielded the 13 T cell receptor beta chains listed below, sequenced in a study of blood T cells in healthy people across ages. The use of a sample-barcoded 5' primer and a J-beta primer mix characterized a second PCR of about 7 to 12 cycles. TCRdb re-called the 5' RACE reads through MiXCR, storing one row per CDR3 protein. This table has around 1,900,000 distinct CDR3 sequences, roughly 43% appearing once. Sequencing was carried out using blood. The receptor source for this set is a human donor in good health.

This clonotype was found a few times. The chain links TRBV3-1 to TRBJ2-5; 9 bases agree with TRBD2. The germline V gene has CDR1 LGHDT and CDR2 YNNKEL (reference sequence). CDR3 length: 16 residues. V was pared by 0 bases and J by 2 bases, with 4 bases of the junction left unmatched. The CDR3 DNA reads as TGTGCCAGCAGCCAAGAAACCACTAGCGGGCAAGAGACCCAGTACTTC. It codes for CASSQETTSGQETQYF.

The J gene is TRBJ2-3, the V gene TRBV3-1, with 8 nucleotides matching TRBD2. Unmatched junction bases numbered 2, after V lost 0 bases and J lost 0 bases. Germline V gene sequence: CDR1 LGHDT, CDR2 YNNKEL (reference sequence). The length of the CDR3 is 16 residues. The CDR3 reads CASSQERGASTDTQYF. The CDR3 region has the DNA TGTGCCAGCAGCCAAGAGCGGGGGGCTAGCACAGATACGCAGTATTTT.

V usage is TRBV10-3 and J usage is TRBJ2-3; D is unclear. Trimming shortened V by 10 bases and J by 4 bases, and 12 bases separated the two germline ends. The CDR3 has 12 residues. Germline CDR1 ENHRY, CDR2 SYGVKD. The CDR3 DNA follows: TGTGCCACCGCCCCCTTAGCAGATACGCAGTATTTT. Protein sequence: CATAPLADTQYF.

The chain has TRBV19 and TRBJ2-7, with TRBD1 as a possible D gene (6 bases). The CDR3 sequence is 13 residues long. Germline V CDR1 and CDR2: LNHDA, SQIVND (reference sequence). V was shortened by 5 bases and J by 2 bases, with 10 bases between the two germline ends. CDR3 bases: TGTGCCAGTAGTCGGGACATAACCTACGAGCAGTACTTC. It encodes CASSRDITYEQYF.

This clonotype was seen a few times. CDR3 residues: CASSSNRVHGYTF. CDR3 DNA: TGTGCCAGCAGTTCAAACAGGGTCCATGGCTACACCTTC. The chain carries TRBV28 and TRBJ1-2; D perhaps matches TRBD1 (6 bases). Between the trimmed V and J ends, which lost 4 bases and 6 bases, there was a span of 12 bases. Germline CDR1 reads MDHEN; CDR2 reads SYDVKM. The CDR3 is 13 residues long.

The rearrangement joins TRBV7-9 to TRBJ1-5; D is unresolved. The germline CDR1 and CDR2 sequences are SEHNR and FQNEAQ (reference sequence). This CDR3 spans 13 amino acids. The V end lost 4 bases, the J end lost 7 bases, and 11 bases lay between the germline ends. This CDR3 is CASSSDEEQPQHF. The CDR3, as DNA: TGTGCCAGCAGCTCCGACGAGGAGCAGCCCCAGCATTTT.

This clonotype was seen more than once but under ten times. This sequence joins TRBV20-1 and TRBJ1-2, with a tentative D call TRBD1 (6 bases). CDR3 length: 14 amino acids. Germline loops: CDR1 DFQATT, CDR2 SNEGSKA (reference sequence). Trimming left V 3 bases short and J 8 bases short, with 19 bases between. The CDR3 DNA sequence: TGCAGTGCTAGGGGGGACAACCCTAAGGGGGGCTACACCTTC. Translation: CSARGDNPKGGYTF.

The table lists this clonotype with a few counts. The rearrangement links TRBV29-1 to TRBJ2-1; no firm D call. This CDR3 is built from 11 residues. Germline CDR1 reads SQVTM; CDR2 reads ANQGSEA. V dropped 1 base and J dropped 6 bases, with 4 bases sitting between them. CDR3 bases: TGCAGCGTTGAAGGTTCCAATGAGCAGTTCTTC. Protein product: CSVEGSNEQFF.

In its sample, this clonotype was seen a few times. The CDR3 region has the DNA TGTGCCAGCAGCTTTGGGGAGGACCATAACAATGAGCAGTTCTTC. It yields the protein CASSFGEDHNNEQFF. The V gene is TRBV12-3 or TRBV12-4, the J gene TRBJ2-1, with D maybe TRBD2 (6 bases). The CDR3 covers 15 residues. The V end was cut by 6 bases, the J end by 5 bases, with 17 bases between.

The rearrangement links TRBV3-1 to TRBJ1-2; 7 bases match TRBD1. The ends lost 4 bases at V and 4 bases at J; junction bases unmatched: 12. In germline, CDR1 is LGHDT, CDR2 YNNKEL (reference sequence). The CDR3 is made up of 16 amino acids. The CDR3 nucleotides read TGTGCCAGCAGCCCCTTAGGCCAGGGGGAACTCTATGGCTACACCTTC. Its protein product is CASSPLGQGELYGYTF.

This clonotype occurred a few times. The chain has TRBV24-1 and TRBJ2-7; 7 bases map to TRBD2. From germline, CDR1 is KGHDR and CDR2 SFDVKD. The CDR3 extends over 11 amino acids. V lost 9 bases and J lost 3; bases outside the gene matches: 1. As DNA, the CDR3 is TGTGCCACCGGGAGGGGCTACGAGCAGTACTTC. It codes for CATGRGYEQYF.

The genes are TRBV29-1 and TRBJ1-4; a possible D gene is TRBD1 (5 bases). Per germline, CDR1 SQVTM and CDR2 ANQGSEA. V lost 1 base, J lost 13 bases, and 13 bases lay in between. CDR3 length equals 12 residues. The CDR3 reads CSVEGEGKRLFF. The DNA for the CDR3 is TGCAGCGTTGAAGGAGAGGGGAAGAGACTGTTTTTT.

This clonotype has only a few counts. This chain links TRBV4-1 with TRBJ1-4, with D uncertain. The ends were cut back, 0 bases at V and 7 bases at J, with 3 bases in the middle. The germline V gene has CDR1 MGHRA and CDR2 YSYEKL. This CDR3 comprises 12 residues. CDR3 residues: CASSQDGEKLFF. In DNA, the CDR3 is TGCGCCAGCAGCCAAGACGGTGAAAAACTGTTTTTT.